This T cell receptor (beta chain) was obtained from a study of T cells in Graves' hyperthyroidism and ophthalmopathy (dated by TCRdb to between 2018 and 2021). In the study overall: TCR V-J signatures able to tell the groups apart were searched for in a discovery cohort of 100 or so patients, of whom roughly 42 had Graves' ophthalmopathy and 57 had stable Graves' hyperthyroidism. An independent validation cohort of 18 to 20 hyperthyroidism patients and about 16 patients who later progressed to ophthalmopathy tested prospective prediction of ophthalmopathy. The approximately 90 discovery patients were randomly split 7:3 into training and test sets. In addition, the study compared T-cell repertoires in thyroid tissue and in blood from several Graves' hyperthyroidism patients. After sampling, hyperthyroidism patients received methimazole starting at 30 mg daily, and ophthalmopathy patients received high-dose intravenous methylprednisolone. The paper describes TCR Vbeta CDR3 sequencing of around 140 peripheral blood samples, made up of some 42 ophthalmopathy patients, roughly 80 hyperthyroidism patients and 17 progressor patients.

Exclusion was applied to patients with uncontrolled infections, other autoimmune diseases, pregnancy or lactation. Diagnoses were based on clinical symptoms, serum thyroxine and TRAb, thyroid ultrasound and orbital computed tomography. Total RNA was extracted using Trizol reagent, and RNA quality was assessed on an Agilent 2100 Bioanalyzer. Note on this clonotype: Its antigen target is currently unknown. Base quality data are lacking; no much larger clone is found one base away.

The TCR beta CDR3 regions were amplified from RNA transcripts. The first round of RT-PCR for the TCR CDR3 was performed with the HTBI primer set and the Qiagen OneStep RT-PCR kit. Libraries were constructed in a second round of multiplex PCR, after which size selection and purification were carried out. Sequencing of the libraries was done on an Illumina HiSeq2000 using paired-end 100 bp reads. The paper's data handling went like this. Raw data were processed with SOAPnuke, discarding reads with adapters, uncalled bases, mean Phred below 15, or no exact constant-primer or identifier match. COPE v1.2.5 was used to merge high-quality paired reads, and clonotypes were defined as unique nucleotide sequences. MiTCR v1.1 was used to align clonotypes to the IMGT TRBV, TRBD and TRBJ reference segments. The analysis was restricted to V-J combinations with a frequency above 0.0001, which together covered 99% to 99.2% of the repertoires. A TCS score was defined as the ratio between F50 (clonal expansion) and ExV (chaos), using BLOSUM62-based TCRdist between CDR3 peptides within each V-J. Welch's t-statistics and random forest reduced roughly 530 V-J features to 13, which were used in a naive Bayes classifier (R e1071). The Morisita-Horn index was used to measure how similar the thyroid and blood repertoires were. TCRdb took the public reads, trimmed them with fastp at Q25, ran MiXCR for clone calling and kept in-frame beta chains. Identical CDR3 protein sequences are pooled into one entry, listed with their most common genes and DNA. The V and J calls reflect TCRdb's pipeline rather than the authors' work. This sample lists more than 550,000 distinct CDR3 sequences; approximately 42% were detected once. The ten largest clones add up to roughly 7.2% of the sample.

General conclusions and limits of the study: Most expanded thyroid clonotypes (frequency above 0.001) were also detected in blood, suggesting blood repertoires may reflect thyroid immune responses. No statistical method was used to set the sample size in advance, and investigators knew the group allocation. In validation, progression to ophthalmopathy was predicted by the model with 70.59% sensitivity and nearly 75% specificity, a median of approximately 6.5 months before onset. Ophthalmopathy was separated from stable hyperthyroidism by a 13 V-J signature model, with about 88% sensitivity and about 81% specificity obtained in cross-validation and 80%/75% obtained in testing.

In the germline V gene (reference sequence), CDR1 corresponds to DFQATT and CDR2 to SNEGSKA. V trim: 3 bases; J trim: 0 bases; unmatched bases: 4. The CDR3 starts with the cysteine, ends with the phenylalanine, and has 14 residues. Of all the DNA, just the CDR3 is kept, 42 bases in frame from base 1. The V and J segments used are TRBV20-1 and TRBJ1-2, and 7 bases in between align with TRBD1. The sequenced sample consisted of peripheral blood or thyroid tissue (not recorded which). The sequence was obtained from an adult man with Graves' disease, either hyperthyroidism or ophthalmopathy (not recorded which). The DNA sequence is given as TGCAGTGCTAGGACAGGGATATCTAACTATGGCTACACCTTC. This gives the protein CSARTGISNYGYTF.